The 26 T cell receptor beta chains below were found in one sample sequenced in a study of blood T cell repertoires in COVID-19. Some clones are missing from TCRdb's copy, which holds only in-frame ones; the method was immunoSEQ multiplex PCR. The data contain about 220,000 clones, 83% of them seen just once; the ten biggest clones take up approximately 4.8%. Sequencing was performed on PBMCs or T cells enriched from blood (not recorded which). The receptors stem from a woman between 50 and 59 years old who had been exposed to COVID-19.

The CDR3: CASSPQGANYGYTF. CDR3 DNA sequence: TGCGCCAGCAGCCCCCAGGGGGCTAACTATGGCTACACCTTC. V gene TRBV5-1 combines with J gene TRBJ1-2, with TRBD1 matching 7 bases. J was trimmed by 0 bases and V by 4 bases; bases with no gene match: 3. This CDR3 is built from 14 residues. Germline CDR1 reads SGHRS; CDR2 reads YFSETQ.

The CDR3 is CASSFPMNTEAFF. DNA for the CDR3: TGTGCCAGCAGTTTTCCTATGAACACTGAAGCTTTCTTT. V usage is TRBV28 and J usage is TRBJ1-1, with unresolved D. The V gene's germline CDR1 is MDHEN and CDR2 SYDVKM. The CDR3 consists of 13 residues. Trimming removed 3 bases from V and 0 bases from J, with 5 bases in between.

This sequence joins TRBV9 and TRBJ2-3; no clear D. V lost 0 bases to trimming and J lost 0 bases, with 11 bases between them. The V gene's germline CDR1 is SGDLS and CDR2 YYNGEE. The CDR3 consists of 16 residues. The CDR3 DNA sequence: TGTGCCAGCAGCGTAGCCCGAAGCCCTAGCACAGATACGCAGTATTTT. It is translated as CASSVARSPSTDTQYF.

The CDR3 DNA sequence: TGTGCCAGTAGTATAGTTGGGTCAGGAGATACGCAGTATTTT. It is translated as CASSIVGSGDTQYF. The chain couples TRBV19 to TRBJ2-3; D is unclear. Germline V gene lookup returns CDR1 LNHDA and CDR2 SQIVND (reference sequence). The V end was cut by 1 base, the J end by 5 bases, with 10 bases between. CDR3 length: 14 residues.

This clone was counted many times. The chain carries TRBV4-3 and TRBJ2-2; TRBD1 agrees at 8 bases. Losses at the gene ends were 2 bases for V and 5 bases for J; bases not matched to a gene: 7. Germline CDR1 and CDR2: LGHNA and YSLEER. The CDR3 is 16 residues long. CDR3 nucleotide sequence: TGCGCCAGCAGCCAACTACGTGGACAGGGAACCGGGGAGCTGTTTTTT. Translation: CASSQLRGQGTGELFF.

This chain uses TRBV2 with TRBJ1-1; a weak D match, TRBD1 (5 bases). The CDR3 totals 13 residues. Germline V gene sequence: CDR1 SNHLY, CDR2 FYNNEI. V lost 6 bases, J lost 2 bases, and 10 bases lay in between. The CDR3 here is CASRRDFNTEAFF. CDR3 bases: TGTGCCAGCAGACGGGACTTCAACACTGAAGCTTTCTTT.

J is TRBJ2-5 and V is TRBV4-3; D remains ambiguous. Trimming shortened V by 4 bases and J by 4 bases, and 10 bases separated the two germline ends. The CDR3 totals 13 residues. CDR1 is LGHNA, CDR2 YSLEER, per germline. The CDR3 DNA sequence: TGCGCCAGCAGCCTTCAATCCGGAGAGACCCAGTACTTC. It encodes CASSLQSGETQYF.

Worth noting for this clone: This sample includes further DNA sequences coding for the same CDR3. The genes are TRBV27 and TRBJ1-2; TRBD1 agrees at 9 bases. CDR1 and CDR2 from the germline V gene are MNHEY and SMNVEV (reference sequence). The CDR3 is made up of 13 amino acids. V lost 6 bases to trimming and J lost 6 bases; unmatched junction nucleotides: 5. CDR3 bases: TGTGCCAGCAGGAGGGACAGGGTAGATGGCTACACCTTC. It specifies CASRRDRVDGYTF.

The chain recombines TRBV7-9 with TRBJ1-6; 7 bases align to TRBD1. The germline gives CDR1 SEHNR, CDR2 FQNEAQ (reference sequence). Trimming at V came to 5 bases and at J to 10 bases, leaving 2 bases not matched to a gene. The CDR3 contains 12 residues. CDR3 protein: CASSPDRSPLHF. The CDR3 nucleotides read TGTGCCAGCAGCCCGGACAGGTCACCCCTCCACTTT. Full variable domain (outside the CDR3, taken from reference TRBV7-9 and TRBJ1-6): DTGVSQNPRHKITKRGQNVTFRCDPISEHNRLYWYRQTLGQGPEFLTYFQNEAQLEKSRLLSDRFSAERPKGSFSTLEIQRTEQGDSAMYLCASSPDRSPLHFGNGTRLTVT.

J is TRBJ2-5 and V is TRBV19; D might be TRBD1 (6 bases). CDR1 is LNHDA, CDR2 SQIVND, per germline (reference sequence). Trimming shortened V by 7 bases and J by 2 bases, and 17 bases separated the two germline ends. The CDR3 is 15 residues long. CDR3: CASTRGRGRQETQYF. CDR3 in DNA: TGTGCCAGTACCAGGGGAAGGGGCCGGCAAGAGACCCAGTACTTC.

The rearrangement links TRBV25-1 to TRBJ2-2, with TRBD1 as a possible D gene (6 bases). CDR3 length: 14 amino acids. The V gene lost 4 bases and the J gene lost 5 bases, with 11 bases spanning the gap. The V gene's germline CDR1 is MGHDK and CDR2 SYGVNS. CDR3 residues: CASSGPGETGELFF. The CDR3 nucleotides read TGTGCCAGCAGTGGACCAGGGGAGACCGGGGAGCTGTTTTTT.

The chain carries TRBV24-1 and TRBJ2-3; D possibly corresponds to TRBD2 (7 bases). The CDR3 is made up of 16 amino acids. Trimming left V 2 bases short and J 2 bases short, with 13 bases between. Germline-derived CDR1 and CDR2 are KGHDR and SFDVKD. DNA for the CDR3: TGTGCCACCAGTGATTGGGGCGGGGGCACCACAGATACGCAGTATTTT. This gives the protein CATSDWGGGTTDTQYF.

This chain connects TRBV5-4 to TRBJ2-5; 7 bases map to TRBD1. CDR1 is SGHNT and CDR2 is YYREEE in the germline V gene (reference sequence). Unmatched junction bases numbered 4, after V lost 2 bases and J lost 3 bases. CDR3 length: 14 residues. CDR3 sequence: CASSLGGAEETQYF. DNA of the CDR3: TGTGCCAGCAGCTTAGGGGGCGCGGAAGAGACCCAGTACTTC.

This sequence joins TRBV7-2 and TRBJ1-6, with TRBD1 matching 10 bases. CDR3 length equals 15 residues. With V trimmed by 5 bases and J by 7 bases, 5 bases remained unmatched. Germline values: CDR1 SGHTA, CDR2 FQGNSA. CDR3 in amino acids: CASSTWTGGNSPLHF. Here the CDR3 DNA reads TGTGCCAGCAGCACCTGGACAGGGGGGAATTCACCCCTCCACTTT.

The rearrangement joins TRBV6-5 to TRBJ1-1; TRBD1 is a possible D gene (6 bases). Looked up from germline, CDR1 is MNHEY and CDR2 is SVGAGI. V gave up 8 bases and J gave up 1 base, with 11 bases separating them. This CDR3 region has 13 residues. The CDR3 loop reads CASHLTGNTEAFF. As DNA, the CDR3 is TGTGCCAGCCACCTGACAGGGAACACTGAAGCTTTCTTT.

The CDR3 loop reads CASRTGTAYEQYF. CDR3 in DNA: TGTGCCAGCAGAACCGGGACAGCCTACGAGCAGTACTTC. The chain employs TRBV27 and TRBJ2-7, with 7 bases matching TRBD1. The ends lost 6 bases at V and 2 bases at J; junction bases unmatched: 4. Germline assignment: CDR1 MNHEY and CDR2 SMNVEV (reference sequence). The CDR3 is 13 residues long.

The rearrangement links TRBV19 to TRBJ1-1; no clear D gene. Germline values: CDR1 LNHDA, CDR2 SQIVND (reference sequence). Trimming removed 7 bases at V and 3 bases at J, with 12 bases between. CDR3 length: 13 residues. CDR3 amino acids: CASTQYEYTEAFF. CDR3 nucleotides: TGTGCCAGTACCCAATACGAGTACACTGAAGCTTTCTTT. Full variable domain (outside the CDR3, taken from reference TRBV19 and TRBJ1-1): DGGITQSPKYLFRKEGQNVTLSCEQNLNHDAMYWYRQDPGQGLRLIYYSQIVNDFQKGDIAEGYSVSREKKESFPLTVTSAQKNPTAFYLCASTQYEYTEAFFGQGTRLTVV.

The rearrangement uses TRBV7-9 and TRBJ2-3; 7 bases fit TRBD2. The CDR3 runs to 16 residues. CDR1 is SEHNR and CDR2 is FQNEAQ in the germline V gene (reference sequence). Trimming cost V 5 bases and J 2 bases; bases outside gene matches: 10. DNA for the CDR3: TGTGCCAGCAGCCTGGCCGGGACTAAAGTCACAGATACGCAGTATTTT. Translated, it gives CASSLAGTKVTDTQYF. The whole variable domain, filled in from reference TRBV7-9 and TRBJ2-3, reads DTGVSQNPRHKITKRGQNVTFRCDPISEHNRLYWYRQTLGQGPEFLTYFQNEAQLEKSRLLSDRFSAERPKGSFSTLEIQRTEQGDSAMYLCASSLAGTKVTDTQYFGPGTRLTVL.

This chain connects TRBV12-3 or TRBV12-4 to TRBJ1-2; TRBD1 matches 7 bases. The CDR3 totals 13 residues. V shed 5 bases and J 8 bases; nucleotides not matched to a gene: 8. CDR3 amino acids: CASSIQGSRGYTF. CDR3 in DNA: TGTGCCAGCAGTATACAGGGGTCTCGGGGCTACACCTTC.

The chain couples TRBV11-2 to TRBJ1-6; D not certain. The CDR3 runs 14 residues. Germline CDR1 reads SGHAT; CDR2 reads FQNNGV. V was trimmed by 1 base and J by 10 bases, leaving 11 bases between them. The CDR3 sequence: CASSLARSVSPLHF. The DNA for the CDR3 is TGTGCCAGCAGCTTAGCCAGAAGCGTATCACCCCTCCACTTT. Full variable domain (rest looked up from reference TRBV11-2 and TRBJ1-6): EAGVAQSPRYKIIEKRQSVAFWCNPISGHATLYWYQQILGQGPKLLIQFQNNGVVDDSQLPKDRFSAERLKGVDSTLKIQPAKLEDSAVYLCASSLARSVSPLHFGNGTRLTVT.

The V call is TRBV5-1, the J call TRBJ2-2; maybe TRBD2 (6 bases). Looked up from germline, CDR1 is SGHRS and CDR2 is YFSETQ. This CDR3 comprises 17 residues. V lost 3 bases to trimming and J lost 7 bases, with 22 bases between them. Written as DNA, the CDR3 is TGCGCCAGCAGCTCACCCGCGGGGCGGATCAATGTCGGGGAGCTGTTTTTT. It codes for CASSSPAGRINVGELFF.

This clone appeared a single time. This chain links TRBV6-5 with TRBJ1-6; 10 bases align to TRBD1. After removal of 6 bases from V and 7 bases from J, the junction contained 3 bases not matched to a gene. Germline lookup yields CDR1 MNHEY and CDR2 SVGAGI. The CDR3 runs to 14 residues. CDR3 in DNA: TGTGCCAGCAGCAGGGACAGGGGAAATTCACCCCTCCACTTT. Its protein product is CASSRDRGNSPLHF.

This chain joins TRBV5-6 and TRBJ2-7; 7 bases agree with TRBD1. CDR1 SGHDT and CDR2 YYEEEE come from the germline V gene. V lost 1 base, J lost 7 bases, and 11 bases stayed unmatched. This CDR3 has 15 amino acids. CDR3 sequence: CASSLSYRQGGEQYF. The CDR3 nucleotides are TGTGCCAGCAGCTTGTCCTACCGACAGGGCGGGGAGCAGTACTTC.

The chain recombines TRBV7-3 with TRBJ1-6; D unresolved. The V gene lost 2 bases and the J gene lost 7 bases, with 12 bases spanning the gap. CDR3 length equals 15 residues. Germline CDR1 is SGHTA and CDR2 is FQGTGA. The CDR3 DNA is TGTGCCAGCAGCTTAGACCCAGAGCGGAATTCACCCCTCCACTTT. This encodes CASSLDPERNSPLHF. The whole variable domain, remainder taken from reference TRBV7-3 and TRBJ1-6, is GAGVSQTPSNKVTEKGKYVELRCDPISGHTALYWYRQSLGQGPEFLIYFQGTGAADDSGLPNDRFFAVRPEGSVSTLKIQRTERGDSAVYLCASSLDPERNSPLHFGNGTRLTVT.

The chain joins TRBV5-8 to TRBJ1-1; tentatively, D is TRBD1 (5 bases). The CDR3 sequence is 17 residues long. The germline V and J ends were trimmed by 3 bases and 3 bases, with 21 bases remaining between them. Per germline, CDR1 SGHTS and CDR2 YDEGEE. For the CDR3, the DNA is TGTGCCAGCAGCTACCGGGGGGGAAGAATTCGGGACACTGAAGCTTTCTTT. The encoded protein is CASSYRGGRIRDTEAFF.

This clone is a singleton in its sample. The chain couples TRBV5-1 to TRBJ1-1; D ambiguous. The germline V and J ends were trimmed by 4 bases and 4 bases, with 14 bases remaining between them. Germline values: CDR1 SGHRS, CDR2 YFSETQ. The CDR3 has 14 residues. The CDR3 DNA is TGCGCCAGCAGCCCGCAGACTACGAGCACTGAAGCTTTCTTT. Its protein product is CASSPQTTSTEAFF. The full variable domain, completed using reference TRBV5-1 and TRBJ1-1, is KAGVTQTPRYLIKTRGQQVTLSCSPISGHRSVSWYQQTPGQGLQFLFEYFSETQRNKGNFPGRFSGRQFSNSRSEMNVSTLELGDSALYLCASSPQTTSTEAFFGQGTRLTVV.